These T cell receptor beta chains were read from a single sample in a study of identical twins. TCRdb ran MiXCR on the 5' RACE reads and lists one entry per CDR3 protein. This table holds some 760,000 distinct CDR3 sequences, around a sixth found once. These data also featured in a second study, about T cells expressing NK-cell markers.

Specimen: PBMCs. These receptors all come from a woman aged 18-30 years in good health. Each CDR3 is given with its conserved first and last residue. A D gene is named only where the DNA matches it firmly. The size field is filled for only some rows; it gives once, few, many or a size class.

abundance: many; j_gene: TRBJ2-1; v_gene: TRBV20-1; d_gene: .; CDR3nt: TGCAGTGCTAGGAGGACAAATGAGCAGTTCTTC; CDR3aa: CSARRTNEQFF
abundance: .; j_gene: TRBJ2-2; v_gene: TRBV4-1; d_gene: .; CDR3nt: TGCGCCAGCAGCCAGGAACGTAACACCGGGGAGCTGTTTTTT; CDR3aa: CASSQERNTGELFF
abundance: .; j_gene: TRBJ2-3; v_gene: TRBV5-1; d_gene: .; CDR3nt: TGCGCCACCTCGCGGTTAGCAGTTTCGGATACGCAGTATTTT; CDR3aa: CATSRLAVSDTQYF
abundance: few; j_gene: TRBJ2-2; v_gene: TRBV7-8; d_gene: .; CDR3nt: TGTGCCAGCAGCTCAAATGGTGCGACCGGGGAGCTGTTTTTT; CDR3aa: CASSSNGATGELFF
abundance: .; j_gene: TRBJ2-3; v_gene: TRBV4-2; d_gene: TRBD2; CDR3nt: TGTGCCAGCAGCCAGGCTCGGACTAGCGGGAGTAGCACAGATACGCAGTATTTT; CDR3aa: CASSQARTSGSSTDTQYF
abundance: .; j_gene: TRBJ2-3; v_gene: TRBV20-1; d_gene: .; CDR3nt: TGCAGTGCTAGAGATAGGAGTGTGGGCACAGATACGCAGTATTTT; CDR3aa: CSARDRSVGTDTQYF
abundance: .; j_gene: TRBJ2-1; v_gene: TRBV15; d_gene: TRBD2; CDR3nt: TGTGCCACCAGCAGAGATTGGGACTACAGCAATGAGCAGTTCTTC; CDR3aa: CATSRDWDYSNEQFF
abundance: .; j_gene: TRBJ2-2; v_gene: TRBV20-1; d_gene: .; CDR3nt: TGCAGTGCTCGGCAGTCCCCGAGAACCGGGGAGCTGTTTTTT; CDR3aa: CSARQSPRTGELFF
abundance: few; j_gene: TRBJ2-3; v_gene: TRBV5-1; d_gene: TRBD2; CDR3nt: TGCGCCAGCGGGGGGGGAAACACAGATACGCAGTATTTT; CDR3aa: CASGGGNTDTQYF
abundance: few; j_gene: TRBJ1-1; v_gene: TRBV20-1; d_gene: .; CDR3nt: TGCAGTGCTAGCAACAGGATTAACACTGAAGCTTTCTTT; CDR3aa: CSASNRINTEAFF
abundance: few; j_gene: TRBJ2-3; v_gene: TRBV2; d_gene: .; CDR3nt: TGTGCCAGCAGCAGGGGGACTAGGACAGATACGCAGTATTTT; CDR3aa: CASSRGTRTDTQYF
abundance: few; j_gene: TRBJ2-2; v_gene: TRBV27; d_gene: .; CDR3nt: TGTGCCAGCAGTTTGTTAACCGGGGAGCTGTTTTTT; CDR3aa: CASSLLTGELFF
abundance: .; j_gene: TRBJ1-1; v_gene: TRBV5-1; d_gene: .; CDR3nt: TGCGCCAGCAGGGGCAGGGCGAACACTGAAGCTTTCTTT; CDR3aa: CASRGRANTEAFF
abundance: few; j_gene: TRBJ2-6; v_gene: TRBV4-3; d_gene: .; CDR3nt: TGCGCCAGCAAATTGGCTGGGGCCAACGTCCTGACTTTC; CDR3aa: CASKLAGANVLTF
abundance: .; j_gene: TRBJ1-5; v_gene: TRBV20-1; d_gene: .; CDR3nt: TGCAGTGCTAGAGATCGGGGAGTTAATCAGCCCCAGCATTTT; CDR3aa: CSARDRGVNQPQHF
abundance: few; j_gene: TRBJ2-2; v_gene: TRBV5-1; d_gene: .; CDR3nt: TGCGCCAGCAGCATACAGGCAGTGAACACCGGGGAGCTGTTTTTT; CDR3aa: CASSIQAVNTGELFF
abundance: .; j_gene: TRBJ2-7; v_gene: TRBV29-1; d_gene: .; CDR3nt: TGCAGCGTTGGAGGCGATGGCTACGAGCAGTACTTC; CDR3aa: CSVGGDGYEQYF